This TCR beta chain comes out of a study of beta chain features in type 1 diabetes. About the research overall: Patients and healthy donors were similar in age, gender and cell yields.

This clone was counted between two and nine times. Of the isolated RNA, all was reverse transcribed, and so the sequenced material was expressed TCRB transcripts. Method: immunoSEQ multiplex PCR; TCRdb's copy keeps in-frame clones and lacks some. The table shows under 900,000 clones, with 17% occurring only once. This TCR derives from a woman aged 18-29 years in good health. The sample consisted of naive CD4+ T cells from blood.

The CDR3 DNA reads as TGTGCCAGCCACCCTAGGGGGAGGGCCCAGTGCACAGATACGCAGTATTTT. Its translation is CASHPRGRAQCTDTQYF. The genes are TRBV21-1 and TRBJ2-3; TRBD2, as called in the table, went unchecked against the DNA. TRBV21-1 is tagged as a pseudogene. The CDR3 spans 17 residues.